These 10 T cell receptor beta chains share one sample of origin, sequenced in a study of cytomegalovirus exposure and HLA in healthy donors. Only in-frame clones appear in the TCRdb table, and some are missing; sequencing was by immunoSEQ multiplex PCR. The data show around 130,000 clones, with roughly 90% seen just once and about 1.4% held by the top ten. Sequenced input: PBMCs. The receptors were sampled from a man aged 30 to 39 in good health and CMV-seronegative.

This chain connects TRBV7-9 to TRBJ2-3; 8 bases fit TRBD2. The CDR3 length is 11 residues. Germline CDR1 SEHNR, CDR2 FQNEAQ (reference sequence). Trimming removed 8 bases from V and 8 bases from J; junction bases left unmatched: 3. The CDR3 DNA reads TGTGCCAGCGACACTAGCGGTACGCAGTATTTT. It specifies CASDTSGTQYF.

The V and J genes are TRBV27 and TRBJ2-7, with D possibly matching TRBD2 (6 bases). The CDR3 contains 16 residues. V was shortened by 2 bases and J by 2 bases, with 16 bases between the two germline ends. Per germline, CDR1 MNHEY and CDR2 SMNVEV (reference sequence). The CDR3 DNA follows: TGTGCCAGCAGTTTAGCGGGGAACGCGCTCGCCTACGAGCAGTACTTC. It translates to CASSLAGNALAYEQYF.

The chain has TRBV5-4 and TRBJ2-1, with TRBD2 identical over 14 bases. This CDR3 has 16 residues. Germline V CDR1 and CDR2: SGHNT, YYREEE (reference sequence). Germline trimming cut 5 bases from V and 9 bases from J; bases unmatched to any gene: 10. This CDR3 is CASRTSGRASLSEQFF. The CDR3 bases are TGTGCCAGCAGGACTAGCGGGAGGGCCTCCTTGAGTGAGCAGTTCTTC.

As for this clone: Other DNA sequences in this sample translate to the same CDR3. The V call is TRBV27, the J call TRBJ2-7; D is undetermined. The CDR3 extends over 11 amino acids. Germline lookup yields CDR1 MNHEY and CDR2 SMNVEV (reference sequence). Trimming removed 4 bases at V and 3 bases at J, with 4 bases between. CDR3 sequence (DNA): TGTGCCAGCAGTTCAGGCTACGAGCAGTACTTC. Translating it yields CASSSGYEQYF.

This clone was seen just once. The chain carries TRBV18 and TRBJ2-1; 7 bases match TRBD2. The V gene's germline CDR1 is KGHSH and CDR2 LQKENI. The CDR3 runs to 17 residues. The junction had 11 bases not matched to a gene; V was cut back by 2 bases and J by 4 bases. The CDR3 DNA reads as TGTGCCAGCTCACCAGCGTCCCAAGCGGGAACATACAATGAGCAGTTCTTC. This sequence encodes CASSPASQAGTYNEQFF.

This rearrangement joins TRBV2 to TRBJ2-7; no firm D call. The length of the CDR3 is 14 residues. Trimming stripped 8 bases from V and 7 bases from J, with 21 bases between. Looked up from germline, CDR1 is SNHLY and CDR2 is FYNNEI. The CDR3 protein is CASGRFESWREQYF. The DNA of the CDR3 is TGTGCCAGCGGCCGATTTGAGAGCTGGCGGGAGCAGTACTTC.

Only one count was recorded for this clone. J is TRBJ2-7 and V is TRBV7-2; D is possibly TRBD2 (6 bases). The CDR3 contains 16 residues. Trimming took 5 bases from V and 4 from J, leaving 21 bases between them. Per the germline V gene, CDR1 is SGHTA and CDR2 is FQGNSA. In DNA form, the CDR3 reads TGTGCCAGCAGCCTTCTGTGGGGTAGCGGCCTTTACGAGCAGTACTTC. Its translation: CASSLLWGSGLYEQYF.

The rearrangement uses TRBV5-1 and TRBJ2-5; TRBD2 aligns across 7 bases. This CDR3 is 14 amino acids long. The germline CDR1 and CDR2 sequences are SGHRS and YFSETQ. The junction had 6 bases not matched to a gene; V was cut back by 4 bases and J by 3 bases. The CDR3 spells CASSRGDGKETQYF. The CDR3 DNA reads TGCGCCAGCAGCCGGGGGGACGGTAAAGAGACCCAGTACTTC.

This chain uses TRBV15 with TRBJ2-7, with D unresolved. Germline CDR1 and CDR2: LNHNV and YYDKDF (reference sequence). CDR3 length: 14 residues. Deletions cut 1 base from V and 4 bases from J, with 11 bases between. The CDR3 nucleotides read TGTGCCACCAGCAGAGTTGACACAACTTACGAGCAGTACTTC. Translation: CATSRVDTTYEQYF. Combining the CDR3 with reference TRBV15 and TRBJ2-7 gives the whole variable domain DAMVIQNPRYQVTQFGKPVTLSCSQTLNHNVMYWYQQKSSQAPKLLFHYYDKDFNNEADTPDNFQSRRPNTSFCFLDIRSPGLGDTAMYLCATSRVDTTYEQYFGPGTRLTVT.

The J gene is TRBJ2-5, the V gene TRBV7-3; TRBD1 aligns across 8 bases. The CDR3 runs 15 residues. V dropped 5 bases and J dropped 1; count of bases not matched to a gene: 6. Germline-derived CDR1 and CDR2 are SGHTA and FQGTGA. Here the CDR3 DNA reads TGTGCCAGCAGCCAACGACAGGGGAGCCAAGAGACCCAGTACTTC. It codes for CASSQRQGSQETQYF.